This entry describes one TCR beta chain. The data are from a study of tumor-infiltrating lymphocytes in oesophageal squamous cell carcinoma. V lost 2 bases and J 12 bases, leaving 10 bases between the germline ends. Germline CDR1 is SGHVT and CDR2 is SQSDAQ. The CDR3 is made up of 11 amino acids. TCRdb reprocessed the PCR reads with MiXCR, giving one entry per CDR3 protein. This sample has 15,000 to 20,000 distinct CDR3 sequences, with about 43% found just once. The gene calls are TRBV7-4 and TRBJ2-5; no clear D gene. The sample taken for sequencing was normal esophageal tissue next to the tumor. The receptor's source is a female donor with esophageal squamous cell carcinoma. CDR3 residues: CASSLIYEKYF. CDR3 in DNA: TGTGCCAGCAGCTTAATATACGAGAAGTACTTC.